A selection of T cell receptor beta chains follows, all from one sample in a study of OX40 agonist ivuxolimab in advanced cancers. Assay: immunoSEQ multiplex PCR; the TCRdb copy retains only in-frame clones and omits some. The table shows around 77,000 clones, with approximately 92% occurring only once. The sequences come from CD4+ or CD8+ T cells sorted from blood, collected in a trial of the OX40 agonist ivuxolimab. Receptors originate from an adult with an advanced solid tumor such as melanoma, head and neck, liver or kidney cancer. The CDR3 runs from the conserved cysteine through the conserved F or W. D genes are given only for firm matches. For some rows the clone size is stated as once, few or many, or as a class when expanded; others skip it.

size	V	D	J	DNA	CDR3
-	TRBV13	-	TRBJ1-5	TGTGCCAGCAGCTTAGACAATCAGCCCCAGCATTTT	CASSLDNQPQHF
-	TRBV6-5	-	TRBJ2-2	TGTGCCAGCCATCTCCAGGCGAACACCGGGGAGCTGTTTTTT	CASHLQANTGELFF
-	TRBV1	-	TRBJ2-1	TGCACCAGCACCACCCAGGTAGCGGAAACCTACTACAATGAGCAGTTCTTC	CTSTTQVAETYYNEQFF
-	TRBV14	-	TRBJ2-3	TGTGCCAGCAGCCAAGTAGGGTCTGGGGGTCAGTATTTT	CASSQVGSGGQYF
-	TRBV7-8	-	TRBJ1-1	TGTGCCAGCAGCGCGGGACAGAACACTGAAGCTTTCTTT	CASSAGQNTEAFF
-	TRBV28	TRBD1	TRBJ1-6	TGTGCCAGCGCTCCGGACAGGGGGGATAATTCACCCCTCCACTTT	CASAPDRGDNSPLHF
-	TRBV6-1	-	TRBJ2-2	TGTGCCAGCACAAGACAGCCGAACACCGGGGAGCTGTTTTTT	CASTRQPNTGELFF
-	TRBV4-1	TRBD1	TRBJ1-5	TGCGCCAGCAGCCAAACCCGACAGGGGAGGATGAATCAGCCCCAGCATTTT	CASSQTRQGRMNQPQHF
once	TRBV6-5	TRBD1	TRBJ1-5	TGTGCCAGCAGGGAGACAGGGGCCGGCAATCAGCCCCAGCATTTT	CASRETGAGNQPQHF
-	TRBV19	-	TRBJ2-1	TGTGCCAGTAGGGTGAGGGGGAGTGCCAATGAGCAGTTCTTC	CASRVRGSANEQFF
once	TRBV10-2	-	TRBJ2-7	TGCGCCAGCAGTGAGGGACATTACGAGCAGTACTTC	CASSEGHYEQYF
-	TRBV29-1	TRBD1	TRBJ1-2	TGCAGCGTGCGGGGCAACACAGGGGGCCCAAACTATGGCTACACCTTC	CSVRGNTGGPNYGYTF
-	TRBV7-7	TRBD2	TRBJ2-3	TGTGCTAGCAGCTTAGCGGGGGCCCCCACAGATACGCAGTATTTT	CASSLAGAPTDTQYF
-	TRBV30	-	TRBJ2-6	TGTGCCTGGAGATTATCTGGGGCCAACGTCCTGACTTTC	CAWRLSGANVLTF
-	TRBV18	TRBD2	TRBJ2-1	TGTGCCAGCTCACCACCGGGACTAGCGGGGGTGGAGCAGTTCTTC	CASSPPGLAGVEQFF
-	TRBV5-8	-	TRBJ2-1	TGTGCCAGCAGCTTGGCCGGGACTCCTCACAATGAGCAGTTCTTC	CASSLAGTPHNEQFF